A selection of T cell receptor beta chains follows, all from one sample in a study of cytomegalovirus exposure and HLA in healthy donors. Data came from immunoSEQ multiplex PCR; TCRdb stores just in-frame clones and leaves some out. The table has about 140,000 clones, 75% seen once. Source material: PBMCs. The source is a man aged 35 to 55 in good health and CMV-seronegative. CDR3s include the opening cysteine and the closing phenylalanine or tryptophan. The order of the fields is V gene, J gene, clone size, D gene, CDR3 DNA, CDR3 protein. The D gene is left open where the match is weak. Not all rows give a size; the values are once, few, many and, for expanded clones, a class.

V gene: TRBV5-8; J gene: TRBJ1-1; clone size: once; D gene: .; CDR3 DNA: TGTGCCAGCAGCTTCACTCTAACTGAAATGAACACTGAAGCTTTCTTT; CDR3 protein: CASSFTLTEMNTEAFF
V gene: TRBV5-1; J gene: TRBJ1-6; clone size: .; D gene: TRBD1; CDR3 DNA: TGCGCCAGCAGCAGAGAAGGGACAGGGGGCTCACCCCTCCACTTT; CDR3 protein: CASSREGTGGSPLHF
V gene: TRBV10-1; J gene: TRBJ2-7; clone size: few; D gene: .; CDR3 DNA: TGCGCCAGCAGTGACACCTACGAGCAGTACTTC; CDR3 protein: CASSDTYEQYF
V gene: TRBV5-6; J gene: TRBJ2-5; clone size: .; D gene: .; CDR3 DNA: TGTGCCAGCAGCTCTACAGGACAAGAGACCCAGTACTTC; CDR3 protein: CASSSTGQETQYF
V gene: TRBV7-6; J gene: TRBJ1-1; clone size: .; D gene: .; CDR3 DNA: TGTGCCAGCAGCTTAGGAGGGAATGAAGCTTTCTTT; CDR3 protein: CASSLGGNEAFF
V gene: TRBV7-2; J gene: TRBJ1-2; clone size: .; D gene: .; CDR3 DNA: TGTGCCAGCAGCCTATATGGCTACACCTTC; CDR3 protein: CASSLYGYTF
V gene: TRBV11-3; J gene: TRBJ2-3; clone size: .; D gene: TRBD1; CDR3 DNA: TGTGCCAGCAGCTTTCGGACAGGTTCTAGCACAGATACGCAGTATTTT; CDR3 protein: CASSFRTGSSTDTQYF
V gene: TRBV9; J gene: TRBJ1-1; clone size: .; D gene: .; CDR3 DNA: TGTGCCAGCAGCCCCCGGCCCGACTCTAACACTGAAGCTTTCTTT; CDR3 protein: CASSPRPDSNTEAFF
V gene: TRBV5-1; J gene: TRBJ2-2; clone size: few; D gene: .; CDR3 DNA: TGCGCCAGCAGCATCAGGGGGAACACCGGGGAGCTGTTTTTT; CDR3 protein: CASSIRGNTGELFF
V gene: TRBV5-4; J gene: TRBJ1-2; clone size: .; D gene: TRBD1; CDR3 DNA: TGTGCCAGCAGGACCGGGACAGGCGACTATGGCTACACCTTC; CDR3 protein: CASRTGTGDYGYTF
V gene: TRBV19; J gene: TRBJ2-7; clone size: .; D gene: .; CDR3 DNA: TGTGCCAGTAGTAATCCAGGGGAGCGGTCCTACGAGCAGTACTTC; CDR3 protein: CASSNPGERSYEQYF
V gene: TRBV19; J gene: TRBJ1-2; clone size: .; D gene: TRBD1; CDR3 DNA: TGTGCCAGTAGTATGGGACAGTCTTTTCTTACTGGCTACACCTTC; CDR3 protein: CASSMGQSFLTGYTF
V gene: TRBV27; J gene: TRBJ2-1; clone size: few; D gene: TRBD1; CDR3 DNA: TGTGCCAGCAGCAAAGGACAGGGCCTCTACAATGAGCAGTTCTTC; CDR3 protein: CASSKGQGLYNEQFF
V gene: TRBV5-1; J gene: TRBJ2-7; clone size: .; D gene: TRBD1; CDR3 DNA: TGCGCCAGCAGCTTTGCCGGGACAGGGGAGTACTTC; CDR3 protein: CASSFAGTGEYF
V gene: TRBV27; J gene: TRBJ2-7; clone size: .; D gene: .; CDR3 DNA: TGTGCCAGCAGTTTTTATCAGGGATCCTACGAGCAGTACTTC; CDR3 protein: CASSFYQGSYEQYF
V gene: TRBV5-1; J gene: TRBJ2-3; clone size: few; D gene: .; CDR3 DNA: TGCGCCAGCAGCCTAGGGACTTCTCGCACAGATACGCAGTATTTT; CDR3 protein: CASSLGTSRTDTQYF